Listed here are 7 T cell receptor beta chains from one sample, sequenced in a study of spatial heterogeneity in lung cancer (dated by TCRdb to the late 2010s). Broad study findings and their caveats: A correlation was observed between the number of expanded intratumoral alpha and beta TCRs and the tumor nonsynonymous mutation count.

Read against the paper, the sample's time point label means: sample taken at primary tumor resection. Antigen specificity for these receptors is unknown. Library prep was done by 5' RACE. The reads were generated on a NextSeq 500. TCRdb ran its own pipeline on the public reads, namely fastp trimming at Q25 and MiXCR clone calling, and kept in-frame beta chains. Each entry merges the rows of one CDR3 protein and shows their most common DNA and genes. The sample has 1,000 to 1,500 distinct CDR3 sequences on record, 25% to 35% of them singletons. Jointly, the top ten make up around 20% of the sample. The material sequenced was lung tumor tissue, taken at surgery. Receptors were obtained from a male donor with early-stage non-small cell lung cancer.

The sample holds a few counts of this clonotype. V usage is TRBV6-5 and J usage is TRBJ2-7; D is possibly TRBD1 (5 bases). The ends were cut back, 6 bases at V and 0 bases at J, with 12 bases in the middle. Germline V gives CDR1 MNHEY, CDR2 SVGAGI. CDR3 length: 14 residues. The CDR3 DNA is TGTGCCAGCAGCCCCCGACAGAGCTCCTACGAGCAGTACTTC. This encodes CASSPRQSSYEQYF.

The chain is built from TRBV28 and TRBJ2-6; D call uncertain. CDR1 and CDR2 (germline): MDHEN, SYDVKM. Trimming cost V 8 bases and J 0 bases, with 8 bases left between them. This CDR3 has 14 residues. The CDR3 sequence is CASEESSGANVLTF. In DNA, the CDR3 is TGTGCCAGCGAAGAGAGCTCTGGGGCCAACGTCCTGACTTTC.

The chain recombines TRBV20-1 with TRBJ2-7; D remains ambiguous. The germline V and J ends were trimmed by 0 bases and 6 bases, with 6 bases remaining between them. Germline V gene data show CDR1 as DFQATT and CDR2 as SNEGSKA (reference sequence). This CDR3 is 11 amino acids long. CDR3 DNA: TGCAGTGCTAGAGATCAACTCGAGCAGTACTTC. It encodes CSARDQLEQYF.

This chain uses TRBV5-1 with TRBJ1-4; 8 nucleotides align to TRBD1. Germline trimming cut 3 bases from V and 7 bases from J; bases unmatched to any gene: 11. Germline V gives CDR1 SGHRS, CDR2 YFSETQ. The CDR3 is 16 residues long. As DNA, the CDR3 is TGCGCCAGCAGCTCGATCCAGACAGGGGCGGGTGAAAAACTGTTTTTT. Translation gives CASSSIQTGAGEKLFF.

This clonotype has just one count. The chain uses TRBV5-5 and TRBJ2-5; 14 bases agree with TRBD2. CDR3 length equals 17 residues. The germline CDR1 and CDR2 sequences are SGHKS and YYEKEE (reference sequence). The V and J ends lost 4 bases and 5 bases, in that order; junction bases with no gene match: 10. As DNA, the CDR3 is TGTGCCAGCAGCCCGTCGACTAGCGGGAGGGTGCGGGAGACCCAGTACTTC. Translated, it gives CASSPSTSGRVRETQYF. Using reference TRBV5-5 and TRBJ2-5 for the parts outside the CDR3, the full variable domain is DAGVTQSPTHLIKTRGQQVTLRCSPISGHKSVSWYQQVLGQGPQFIFQYYEKEERGRGNFPDRFSARQFPNYSSELNVNALLLGDSALYLCASSPSTSGRVRETQYFGPGTRLLVL.

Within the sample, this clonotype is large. Here the CDR3 reads CASTPGLASETQYF. In DNA, the CDR3 is TGTGCCAGCACACCGGGACTAGCGTCGGAGACCCAGTACTTC. The chain has TRBV7-2 and TRBJ2-5; 10 bases fit TRBD2. The CDR3 extends over 14 amino acids. CDR1 and CDR2 from the germline V gene are SGHTA and FQGNSA. Unmatched junction bases numbered 7, after V lost 7 bases and J lost 5 bases.

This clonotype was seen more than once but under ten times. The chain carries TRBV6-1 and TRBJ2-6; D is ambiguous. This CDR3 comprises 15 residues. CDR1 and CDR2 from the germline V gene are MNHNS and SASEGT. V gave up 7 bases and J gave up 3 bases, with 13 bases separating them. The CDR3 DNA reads TGTGCCAGCACCAAGGTCGTCTTTGGGGCCAACGTCCTGACTTTC. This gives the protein CASTKVVFGANVLTF.